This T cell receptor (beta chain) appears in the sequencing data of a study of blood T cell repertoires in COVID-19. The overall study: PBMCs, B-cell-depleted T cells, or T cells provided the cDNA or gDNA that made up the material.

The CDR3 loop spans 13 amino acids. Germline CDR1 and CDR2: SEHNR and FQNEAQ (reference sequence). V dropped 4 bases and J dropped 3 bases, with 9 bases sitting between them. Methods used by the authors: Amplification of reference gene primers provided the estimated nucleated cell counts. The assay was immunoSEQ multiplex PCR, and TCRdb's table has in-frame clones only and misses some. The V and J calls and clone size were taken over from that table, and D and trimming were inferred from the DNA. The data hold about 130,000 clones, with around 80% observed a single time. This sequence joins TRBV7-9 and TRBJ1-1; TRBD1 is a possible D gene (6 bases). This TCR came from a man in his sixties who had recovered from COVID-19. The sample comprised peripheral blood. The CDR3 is CASSSGQHTEAFF. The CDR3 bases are TGTGCCAGCAGCTCCGGACAGCACACTGAAGCTTTCTTT.